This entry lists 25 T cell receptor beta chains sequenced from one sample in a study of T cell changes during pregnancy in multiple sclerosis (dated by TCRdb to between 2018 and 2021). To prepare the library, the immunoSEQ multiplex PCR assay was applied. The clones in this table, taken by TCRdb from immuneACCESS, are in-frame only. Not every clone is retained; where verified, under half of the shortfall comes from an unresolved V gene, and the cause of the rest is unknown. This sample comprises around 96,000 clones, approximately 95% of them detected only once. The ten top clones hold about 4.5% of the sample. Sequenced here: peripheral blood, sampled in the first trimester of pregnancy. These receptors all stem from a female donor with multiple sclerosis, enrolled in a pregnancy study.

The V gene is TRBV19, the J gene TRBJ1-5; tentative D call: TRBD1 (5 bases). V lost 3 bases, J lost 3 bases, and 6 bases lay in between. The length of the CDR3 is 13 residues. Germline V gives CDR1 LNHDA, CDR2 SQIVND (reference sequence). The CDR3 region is CASSMGLNQPQHF. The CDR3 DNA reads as TGTGCCAGTAGTATGGGGCTCAATCAGCCCCAGCATTTT.

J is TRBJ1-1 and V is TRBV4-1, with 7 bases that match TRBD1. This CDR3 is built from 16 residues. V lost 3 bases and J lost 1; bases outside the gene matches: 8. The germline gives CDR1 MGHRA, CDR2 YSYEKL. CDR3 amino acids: CASSQETTGRNTEAFF. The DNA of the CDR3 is TGCGCCAGCAGCCAGGAAACGACAGGGCGGAACACTGAAGCTTTCTTT.

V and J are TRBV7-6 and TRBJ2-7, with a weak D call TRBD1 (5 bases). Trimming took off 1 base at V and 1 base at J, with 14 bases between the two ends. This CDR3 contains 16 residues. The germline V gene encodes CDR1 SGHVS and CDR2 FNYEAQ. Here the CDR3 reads CASSLVSGFDSYEQYF. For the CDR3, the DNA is TGTGCCAGCAGCTTAGTTTCAGGGTTTGATTCCTACGAGCAGTACTTC.

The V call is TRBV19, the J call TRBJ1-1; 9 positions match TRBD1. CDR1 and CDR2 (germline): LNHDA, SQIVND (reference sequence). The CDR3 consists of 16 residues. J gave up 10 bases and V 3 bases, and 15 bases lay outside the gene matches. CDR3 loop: CASSITPGQGRRGAFF. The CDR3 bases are TGTGCCAGTAGTATCACTCCGGGACAGGGTCGCCGGGGAGCTTTCTTT. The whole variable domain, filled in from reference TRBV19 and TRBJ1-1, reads DGGITQSPKYLFRKEGQNVTLSCEQNLNHDAMYWYRQDPGQGLRLIYYSQIVNDFQKGDIAEGYSVSREKKESFPLTVTSAQKNPTAFYLCASSITPGQGRRGAFFGQGTRLTVV.

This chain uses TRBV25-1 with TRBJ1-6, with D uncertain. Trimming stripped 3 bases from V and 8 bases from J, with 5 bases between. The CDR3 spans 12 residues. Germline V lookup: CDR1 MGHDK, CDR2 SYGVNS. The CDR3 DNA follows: TGTGCCAGCAGTGAGCGTTATTCACCCCTCCACTTT. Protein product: CASSERYSPLHF.

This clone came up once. CDR3 coding DNA: TGCGCCAGCAGTGGGGAGGCGAATGAAGCTTTCTTT. This gives the protein CASSGEANEAFF. V is TRBV10-1 and J is TRBJ1-1; D is unresolved. CDR1 WNHNN and CDR2 SYGVQD come from the germline V gene (reference sequence). The CDR3 totals 12 residues. The germline V and J ends were trimmed by 4 bases and 7 bases, with 10 bases remaining between them.

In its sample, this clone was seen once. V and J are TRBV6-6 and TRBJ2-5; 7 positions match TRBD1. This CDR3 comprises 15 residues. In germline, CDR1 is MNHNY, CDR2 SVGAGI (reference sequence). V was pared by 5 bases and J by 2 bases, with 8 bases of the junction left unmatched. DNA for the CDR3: TGTGCCAGCAGTCTGAACAGGGGTTGGCAAGAGACCCAGTACTTC. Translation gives CASSLNRGWQETQYF.

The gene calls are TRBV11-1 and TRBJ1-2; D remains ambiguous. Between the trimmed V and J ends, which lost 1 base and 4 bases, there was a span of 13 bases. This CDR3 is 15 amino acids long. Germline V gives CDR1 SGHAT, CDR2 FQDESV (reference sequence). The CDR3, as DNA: TGTGCCAGCAGCTTAGTCCCCACAGATCTCTATGGCTACACCTTC. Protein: CASSLVPTDLYGYTF.

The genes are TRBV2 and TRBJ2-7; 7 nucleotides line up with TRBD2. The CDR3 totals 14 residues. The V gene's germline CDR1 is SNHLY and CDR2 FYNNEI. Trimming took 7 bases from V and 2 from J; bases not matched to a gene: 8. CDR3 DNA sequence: TGTGCCAGCACCCGACTAGCCAAGGCCTACGAGCAGTACTTC. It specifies CASTRLAKAYEQYF.

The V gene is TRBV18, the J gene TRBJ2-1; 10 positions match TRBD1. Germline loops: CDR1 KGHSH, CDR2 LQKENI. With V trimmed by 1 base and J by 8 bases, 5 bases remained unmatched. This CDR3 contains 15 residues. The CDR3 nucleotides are TGTGCCAGCTCACCACGGGACAGGGGAAACTATGAGCAGTTCTTC. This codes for CASSPRDRGNYEQFF.

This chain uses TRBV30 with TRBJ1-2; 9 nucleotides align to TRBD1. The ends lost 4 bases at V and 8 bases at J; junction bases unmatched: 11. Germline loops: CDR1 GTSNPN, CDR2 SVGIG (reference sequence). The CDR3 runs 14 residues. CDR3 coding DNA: TGTGCCTGGACCCGGGACAGGGTGATTCGGGGCTACACCTTC. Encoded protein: CAWTRDRVIRGYTF.

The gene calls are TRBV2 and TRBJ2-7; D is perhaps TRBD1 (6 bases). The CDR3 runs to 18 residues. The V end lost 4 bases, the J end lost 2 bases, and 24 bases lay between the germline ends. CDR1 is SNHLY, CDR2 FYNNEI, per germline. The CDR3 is CASSVPLRTGDTAYEQYF. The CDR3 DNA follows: TGTGCCAGCAGTGTCCCGCTTCGCACCGGGGACACCGCCTACGAGCAGTACTTC.

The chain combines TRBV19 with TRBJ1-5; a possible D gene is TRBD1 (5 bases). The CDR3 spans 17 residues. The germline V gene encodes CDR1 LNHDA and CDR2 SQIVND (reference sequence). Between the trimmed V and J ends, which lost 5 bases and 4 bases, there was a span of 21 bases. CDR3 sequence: CASSPMGGSGANQPQHF. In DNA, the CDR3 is TGTGCCAGTAGTCCCATGGGGGGGAGCGGGGCAAATCAGCCCCAGCATTTT.

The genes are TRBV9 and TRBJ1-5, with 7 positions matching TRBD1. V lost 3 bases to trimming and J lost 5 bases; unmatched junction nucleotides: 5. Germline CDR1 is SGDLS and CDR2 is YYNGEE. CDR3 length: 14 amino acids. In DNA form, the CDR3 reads TGTGCCAGCAGCGAAGGAGACAGGGATCAGCCCCAGCATTTT. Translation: CASSEGDRDQPQHF.

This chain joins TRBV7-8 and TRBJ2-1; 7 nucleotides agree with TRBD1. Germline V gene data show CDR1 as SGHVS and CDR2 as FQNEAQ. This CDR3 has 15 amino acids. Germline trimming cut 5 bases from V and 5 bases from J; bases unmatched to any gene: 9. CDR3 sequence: CASSANPGQNNEQFF. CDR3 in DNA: TGTGCCAGCAGCGCGAACCCGGGACAGAACAATGAGCAGTTCTTC.

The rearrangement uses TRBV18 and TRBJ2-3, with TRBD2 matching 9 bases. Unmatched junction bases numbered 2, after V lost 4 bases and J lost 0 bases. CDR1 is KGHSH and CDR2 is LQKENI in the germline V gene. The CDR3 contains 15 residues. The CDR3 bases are TGTGCCAGCTCACTCGGACTAGCGAGCACAGATACGCAGTATTTT. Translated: CASSLGLASTDTQYF.

The CDR3 here is CASSGWGGTDTQYF. In DNA form, the CDR3 reads TGTGCCAGCAGCGGGTGGGGGGGCACAGATACGCAGTATTTT. The chain has TRBV5-6 and TRBJ2-3; the D gene is possibly TRBD2 (6 bases). The CDR3 sequence is 14 residues long. The germline V gene has CDR1 SGHDT and CDR2 YYEEEE. V shed 4 bases and J shed 1 base, with 10 bases lying between them.

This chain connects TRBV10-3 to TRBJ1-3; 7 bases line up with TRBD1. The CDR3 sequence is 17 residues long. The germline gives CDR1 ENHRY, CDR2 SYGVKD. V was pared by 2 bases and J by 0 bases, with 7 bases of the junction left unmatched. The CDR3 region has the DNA TGTGCCATCAGTGAGACGCGACAGGGATACTCTGGAAACACCATATATTTT. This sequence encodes CAISETRQGYSGNTIYF.

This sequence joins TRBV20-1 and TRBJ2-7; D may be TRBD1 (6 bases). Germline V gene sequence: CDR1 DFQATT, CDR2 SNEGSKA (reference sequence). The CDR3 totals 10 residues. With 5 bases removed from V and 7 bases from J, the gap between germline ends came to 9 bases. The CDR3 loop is CSASQGEQYF. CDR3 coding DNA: TGCAGTGCTTCCCAGGGGGAGCAGTACTTC.

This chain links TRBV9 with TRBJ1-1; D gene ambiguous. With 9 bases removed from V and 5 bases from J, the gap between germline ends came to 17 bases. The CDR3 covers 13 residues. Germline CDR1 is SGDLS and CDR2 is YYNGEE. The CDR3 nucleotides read TGTGCCACCAAAAACCAATCGGGGACTGAAGCTTTCTTT. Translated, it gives CATKNQSGTEAFF.

The CDR3 protein is CASSLGNMKTQYF. CDR3 nucleotides: TGTGCCAGCAGCCTGGGCAATATGAAGACCCAGTACTTC. This chain joins TRBV14 and TRBJ2-5; D not resolved. The CDR3 consists of 13 residues. CDR1 is SGHDN, CDR2 FVKESK, per germline. V was pared by 4 bases and J by 6 bases, with 12 bases between.

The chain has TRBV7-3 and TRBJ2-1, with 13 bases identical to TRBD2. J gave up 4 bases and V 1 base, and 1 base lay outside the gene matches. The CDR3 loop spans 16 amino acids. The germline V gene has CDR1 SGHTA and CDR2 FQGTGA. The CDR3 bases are TGTGCCAGCAGCTTAAGGGGACTAGCGGGGTACAATGAGCAGTTCTTC. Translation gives CASSLRGLAGYNEQFF.

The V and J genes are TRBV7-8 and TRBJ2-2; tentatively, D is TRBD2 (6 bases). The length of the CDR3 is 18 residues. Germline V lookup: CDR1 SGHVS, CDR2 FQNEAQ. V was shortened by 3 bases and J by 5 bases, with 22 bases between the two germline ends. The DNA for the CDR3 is TGTGCCAGCAGCTTTGTTCTGGGGGAGGCAGCCGAAACCGGGGAGCTGTTTTTT. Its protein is CASSFVLGEAAETGELFF.

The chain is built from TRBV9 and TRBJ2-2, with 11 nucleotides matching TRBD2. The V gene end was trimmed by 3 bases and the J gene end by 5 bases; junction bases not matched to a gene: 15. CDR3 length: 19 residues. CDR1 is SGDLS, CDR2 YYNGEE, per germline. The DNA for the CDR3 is TGTGCCAGCAGCGGGGTAGCGGGGGGGCCGTCGGATCGAACCGGGGAGCTGTTTTTT. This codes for CASSGVAGGPSDRTGELFF.

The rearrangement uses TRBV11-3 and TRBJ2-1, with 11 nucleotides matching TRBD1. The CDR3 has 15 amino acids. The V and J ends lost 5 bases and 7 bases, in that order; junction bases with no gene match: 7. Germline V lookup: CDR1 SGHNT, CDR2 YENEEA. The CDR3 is CASSARTGGVNEQFF. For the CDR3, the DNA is TGTGCCAGCAGCGCCAGGACAGGGGGCGTGAATGAGCAGTTCTTC.